These T cell receptor beta chains were read from a single sample in a study of T cell responses to AZD1222 COVID-19 vaccine. TCRdb's copy holds only in-frame clones and misses some; the assay was immunoSEQ multiplex PCR. The table includes some 120,000 clones, 89% detected once. The sequencing here drew on peripheral blood, taken on day 0 of AZD1222 vaccination. The receptors derive from an adult in good health. Each CDR3 is given with its conserved first and last residue. D genes are given only for firm matches. Rows give clone size only sometimes, using once, few, many, or a class for an expanded clone.

>.|TRBJ1-1|.|TRBV10-3
CAISGGPSMNTEAFF
TGTGCCATCAGTGGGGGTCCCAGCATGAACACTGAAGCTTTCTTT
>.|TRBJ1-3|few|TRBV11-3
CASSPDGDQYF
TGTGCCAGCAGCCCCGATGGGGACCAATATTTT
>TRBD2|TRBJ2-3|.|TRBV10-3
CAISNPGLAGGGDTQYF
TGTGCCATCAGCAATCCCGGACTAGCGGGAGGAGGAGATACGCAGTATTTT
>.|TRBJ2-7|.|TRBV6-6
CASSYFDTPYEQYF
TGTGCCAGCAGTTACTTTGACACCCCCTACGAGCAGTACTTC
>.|TRBJ1-3|.|TRBV7-7
CASSLGHSGNTIYF
TGTGCTAGCAGCTTAGGACACTCTGGAAACACCATATATTTT
>.|TRBJ2-7|.|TRBV28
CASSTTVYYEQYF
TGTGCCAGCAGTACGACGGTTTACTACGAGCAGTACTTC
>TRBD2|TRBJ2-1|.|TRBV6-5
CASSYSMDAGVYEQFF
TGTGCCAGCAGTTACTCGATGGATGCGGGAGTCTATGAGCAGTTCTTC
>TRBD2|TRBJ2-7|.|TRBV27
CASRRTSGGTYEQYF
TGTGCCAGCAGGAGGACTAGCGGGGGAACCTACGAGCAGTACTTC
>.|TRBJ1-1|.|TRBV6-5
CASSRRGRDTEAFF
TGTGCCAGCAGCCGCCGGGGTCGGGACACTGAAGCTTTCTTT
>TRBD2|TRBJ2-1|.|TRBV19
CASSSPLLAGGPSNEQFF
TGTGCCAGTAGTAGCCCCCTACTAGCGGGAGGGCCTTCAAATGAGCAGTTCTTC